The sequence of this T cell receptor beta chain was determined in a study of blood T cell repertoires in COVID-19. For the study at large: Samples came from the United States, Italy and Spain, spanning acute and convalescent COVID-19.

Germline CDR1 is SEHNR and CDR2 is FQNEAQ (reference sequence). The V gene lost 4 bases and the J gene lost 0 bases, with 10 bases spanning the gap. The length of the CDR3 is 15 residues. Original analysis: Quantification of nucleated cells was approximated via reference gene primer amplification. Some clones are missing from TCRdb's copy, which holds only in-frame ones; the method was immunoSEQ multiplex PCR. That table gives V, J and clone size, and the DNA gave D and trimming. The table records about 210,000 clones, 80% of them present only once. The origin of this receptor is a human donor in a cohort sampled during active COVID-19. The chain uses TRBV7-9 and TRBJ2-1, with D possibly TRBD1 on 6 matching bases. The sample was peripheral blood. CDR3 coding DNA: TGTGCCAGCAGCTCCCAGGGGTTCTCCTACAATGAGCAGTTCTTC. This encodes CASSSQGFSYNEQFF.